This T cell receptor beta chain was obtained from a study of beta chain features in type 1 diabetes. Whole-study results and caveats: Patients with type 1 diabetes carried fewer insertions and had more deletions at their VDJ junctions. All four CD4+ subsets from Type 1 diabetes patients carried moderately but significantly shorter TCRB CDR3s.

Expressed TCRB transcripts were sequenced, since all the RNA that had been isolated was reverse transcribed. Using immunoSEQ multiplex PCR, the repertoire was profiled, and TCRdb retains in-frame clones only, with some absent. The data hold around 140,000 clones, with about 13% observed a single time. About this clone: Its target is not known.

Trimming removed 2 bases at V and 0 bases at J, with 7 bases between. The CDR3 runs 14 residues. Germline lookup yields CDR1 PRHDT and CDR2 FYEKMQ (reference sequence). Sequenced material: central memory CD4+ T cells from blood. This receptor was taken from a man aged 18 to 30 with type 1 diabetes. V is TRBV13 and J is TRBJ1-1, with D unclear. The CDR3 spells CASSLFQVNTEAFF. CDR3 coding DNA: TGTGCCAGCAGCTTATTCCAGGTGAACACTGAAGCTTTCTTT.